This passage covers 17 T cell receptor beta chains from one sample sequenced in a study of cytomegalovirus exposure and HLA in healthy donors. Assay: immunoSEQ multiplex PCR; the TCRdb copy retains only in-frame clones and omits some. Of 150,000 to 200,000 clones in the sample, around 86% were seen once. Sequencing input: PBMCs. These receptors all stem from a man aged 18 to 30 in good health and CMV-seropositive.

This chain connects TRBV5-1 to TRBJ2-3; 8 nucleotides align to TRBD1. This CDR3 region has 14 residues. Germline trimming cut 6 bases from V and 4 bases from J; bases unmatched to any gene: 7. CDR1 is SGHRS and CDR2 is YFSETQ in the germline V gene. CDR3 residues: CASTPRGQADTQYF. CDR3 DNA: TGCGCCAGCACTCCCAGGGGGCAGGCAGATACGCAGTATTTT.

The chain employs TRBV13 and TRBJ2-2, with unresolved D. V was pared by 4 bases and J by 6 bases, with 15 bases between. The germline CDR1 and CDR2 sequences are PRHDT and FYEKMQ (reference sequence). The CDR3 contains 15 residues. CDR3 bases: TGTGCCAGCAGCTCCTCTAAGAGGCCGCCCGGGGAGCTGTTTTTT. This sequence encodes CASSSSKRPPGELFF.

This clone was seen repeatedly, ten times or more. The chain combines TRBV7-6 with TRBJ2-7, with a tentative D call TRBD2 (6 bases). This CDR3 is built from 13 residues. V lost 8 bases and J lost 0, with 11 bases in between. Germline CDR1 is SGHVS and CDR2 is FNYEAQ. The chain's CDR3 is CASGRGDSYEQYF. CDR3 coding DNA: TGTGCCAGCGGGCGGGGTGACTCCTACGAGCAGTACTTC.

The V call is TRBV19, the J call TRBJ2-6; TRBD1 is a possible D gene (8 bases). Per the germline V gene, CDR1 is LNHDA and CDR2 is SQIVND (reference sequence). The germline V and J ends were trimmed by 9 bases and 0 bases, with 18 bases remaining between them. The CDR3 runs to 17 residues. The CDR3 DNA follows: TGTGCCAGCGCTTTGGACAGGGAGGGCTCTGGGGCCAACGTCCTGACTTTC. Protein sequence: CASALDREGSGANVLTF.

The chain uses TRBV28 and TRBJ1-5; 7 bases line up with TRBD1. Germline V gene sequence: CDR1 MDHEN, CDR2 SYDVKM. This CDR3 comprises 14 residues. J was trimmed by 7 bases and V by 6 bases; bases with no gene match: 9. The CDR3 coding sequence is TGTGCCAGCAGCAAAACAGGGGCCCCCCAGCCCCAGCATTTT. Its protein is CASSKTGAPQPQHF.

A word on this clone: The same CDR3 also results from other DNA sequences found in this sample. V gene TRBV5-4 combines with J gene TRBJ2-7; D remains ambiguous. CDR3 length: 12 residues. V lost 1 base and J lost 3, with 5 bases in between. Germline-derived CDR1 and CDR2 are SGHNT and YYREEE (reference sequence). The DNA of the CDR3 is TGTGCCAGCAGCTTGTACGGCTACGAGCAGTACTTC. This codes for CASSLYGYEQYF.

The V gene is TRBV6-5, the J gene TRBJ1-1; D is ambiguous. Trimming took 0 bases from V and 4 from J, leaving 12 bases between them. The CDR3 extends over 15 amino acids. Germline CDR1 MNHEY, CDR2 SVGAGI. For the CDR3, the DNA is TGTGCCAGCAGTTACTCAGGAGCGATGGGCACTGAAGCTTTCTTT. This sequence encodes CASSYSGAMGTEAFF.

The chain carries TRBV7-6 and TRBJ2-7, with D uncertain. The CDR3 has 20 amino acids. The V and J ends lost 5 bases and 1 base respectively, with 30 bases between them. Per the germline V gene, CDR1 is SGHVS and CDR2 is FNYEAQ. The CDR3 DNA reads as TGTGCCAGCAGCCGAATTCGAGGCGAACAAAAGGATGATGGGTCCTACGAGCAGTACTTC. It specifies CASSRIRGEQKDDGSYEQYF.

The J gene is TRBJ2-7, the V gene TRBV12-2; the DNA was not used to check the table's D call, TRBD1. TRBV12-2 corresponds to a pseudogene. This CDR3 is 15 amino acids long. CDR3 sequence reads: CASRRTGAGTNEQYF. CDR3 in DNA: TGTGCAAGTCGCAGGACAGGGGCTGGTACTAACGAGCAGTACTTC.

The chain combines TRBV7-2 with TRBJ1-2; 8 nucleotides align to TRBD1. J lost 8 bases, V lost 2 bases, and 13 bases had no gene match. The length of the CDR3 is 16 residues. Germline V gene sequence: CDR1 SGHTA, CDR2 FQGNSA. The CDR3 here is CASSLSSRGRSKGYTF. CDR3 coding DNA: TGTGCCAGCAGCTTAAGTTCCAGGGGGCGGAGTAAGGGCTACACCTTC.

The chain has TRBV5-6 and TRBJ2-1; D is possibly TRBD1 (5 bases). This CDR3 spans 13 amino acids. V gave up 4 bases and J gave up 9 bases, with 14 bases separating them. Germline-derived CDR1 and CDR2 are SGHDT and YYEEEE. CDR3 region: CASSDTGWGEQFF. The CDR3 DNA follows: TGTGCCAGCAGCGACACAGGTTGGGGTGAGCAGTTCTTC.

This CDR3 reads CASNPDRLDTQYF. CDR3 bases: TGTGCCAGCAACCCCGACAGGCTAGATACGCAGTATTTT. This chain links TRBV7-2 with TRBJ2-3; D is possibly TRBD1 (6 bases). Deletions cut 7 bases from V and 5 bases from J, with 13 bases between. CDR3 length: 13 residues. Germline V gene sequence: CDR1 SGHTA, CDR2 FQGNSA.

This clone came up once. The CDR3 nucleotides are TGTGCCAGCAGCTTAGGGGCAGGCTCCTACAATGAGCAGTTCTTC. This gives the protein CASSLGAGSYNEQFF. This chain links TRBV13 with TRBJ2-1; D gene ambiguous. This CDR3 is 15 amino acids long. Looked up from germline, CDR1 is PRHDT and CDR2 is FYEKMQ (reference sequence). Trimming removed 0 bases at V and 0 bases at J, with 6 bases between.

The chain uses TRBV19 and TRBJ1-1; TRBD1 is a possible D gene (5 bases). The CDR3 extends over 14 amino acids. Germline V gene sequence: CDR1 LNHDA, CDR2 SQIVND (reference sequence). V gave up 2 bases and J gave up 1 base, with 8 bases separating them. CDR3 sequence (DNA): TGTGCCAGTAGTATATGGACAACGAACACTGAAGCTTTCTTT. Residues: CASSIWTTNTEAFF. Full variable domain (missing parts from reference TRBV19 and TRBJ1-1): DGGITQSPKYLFRKEGQNVTLSCEQNLNHDAMYWYRQDPGQGLRLIYYSQIVNDFQKGDIAEGYSVSREKKESFPLTVTSAQKNPTAFYLCASSIWTTNTEAFFGQGTRLTVV.

In this sample, this clone turned up a few times. The CDR3 DNA reads as TGTGCCAGCAGCTTCCCTCGAGGCGAGCAGTACTTC. Protein product: CASSFPRGEQYF. The gene calls are TRBV4-2 and TRBJ2-7; no definite D call. The CDR3 runs 12 residues. Trimming pared 5 bases from V and 6 bases from J, leaving 11 bases between. Germline V gene sequence: CDR1 LGHNA, CDR2 YNFKEQ.

This chain uses TRBV18 with TRBJ2-2; 7 bases line up with TRBD1. Germline loops: CDR1 KGHSH, CDR2 LQKENI. The CDR3 sequence is 17 residues long. The V segment lost 3 bases and the J segment 2 bases; nucleotides outside the gene matches: 9. The CDR3 loop is CASSPTRDRANTGELFF. The DNA for the CDR3 is TGTGCCAGCTCACCGACGAGGGACAGAGCCAACACCGGGGAGCTGTTTTTT.

This chain joins TRBV19 and TRBJ2-1; 9 bases are shared with TRBD2. The germline V gene encodes CDR1 LNHDA and CDR2 SQIVND (reference sequence). The CDR3 spans 13 residues. J was trimmed by 4 bases and V by 10 bases; bases with no gene match: 5. The CDR3 DNA follows: TGTGCCACAAGACTAGCGGATTACAATGAGCAGTTCTTC. Its translation is CATRLADYNEQFF.